This TCR beta chain came from a study of T cell responses to AZD1222 COVID-19 vaccine. Study in general: It was second doses at about 4 or about 12 weeks that were pooled. The study's findings and limits: Seropositive AZD1222 recipients at baseline numbered only five or six. Clonal diversity may have been underestimated in mostly white British donors. Compared with day 0, the breadth and depth of the Spike-specific TCR repertoire rose significantly after two doses of AZD1222.

The CDR3 has 14 amino acids. V lost 5 bases and J lost 1, with 12 bases in between. CDR1 MNHEY and CDR2 SVGEGT come from the germline V gene. Some clones are missing from TCRdb's copy, which holds only in-frame ones; the method was immunoSEQ multiplex PCR. Altogether around 79,000 clones are present, about 90% being singletons, with the ten largest covering more than 1.3%. This clone appeared once. Its antigen is unknown. The receptor comes from an adult in good health. The chain couples TRBV6-2 or TRBV6-3 to TRBJ2-7, with D perhaps TRBD1 or TRBD2 (5 bases each). The sample here was peripheral blood, taken on day 0 of AZD1222 vaccination. CDR3 in amino acids: CASSRKGPSYEQYF. The CDR3 coding sequence is TGTGCCAGCAGTAGAAAGGGACCTTCCTACGAGCAGTACTTC.